The entry below gives a single T cell receptor (beta chain) sequence along with its context. The CDR3 extends over 18 amino acids. The germline V and J ends were trimmed by 2 bases and 0 bases, with 19 bases remaining between them. Germline V gives CDR1 MGHRA, CDR2 YSYEKL. Participant ages covered roughly 18 to 89 years across about 25 US areas. In assigning cohorts, the study relied on participant-reported clinical history. Two negative PCRs, clearance, or symptom resolution characterized the recovered Cohort 3 donors. Sequenced by immunoSEQ multiplex PCR; TCRdb stores in-frame clones only, minus some. Of some 250,000 clones listed, 80% to 90% were seen once; the top ten hold roughly 9%. The entry originates in a study of blood T cell repertoires in COVID-19. Study background: T cells, B-cell-depleted T cells, or PBMCs provided the cDNA or gDNA that served as material.

The receptor's source is a man aged 40-49 years who had recovered from COVID-19. The specimen was PBMCs or T cells enriched from blood (not recorded which). The J gene is TRBJ1-1, the V gene TRBV4-1, with D possibly matching TRBD1 (6 bases). The CDR3 loop reads CASSQFPPGGGVNTEAFF. CDR3 bases: TGCGCCAGCAGCCAATTCCCCCCCGGGGGGGGCGTGAACACTGAAGCTTTCTTT.